This T cell receptor beta chain was retrieved from a study of T cell responses to AZD1222 COVID-19 vaccine. Some clones are missing from TCRdb's copy, which holds only in-frame ones; the method was immunoSEQ multiplex PCR. The sample records 160,000 or so clones, more than 85% being singletons. Of note for this clone: The antigen is unknown.

The V gene lost 4 bases and the J gene lost 2 bases, with 9 bases spanning the gap. Germline CDR1 is KGHSH and CDR2 is LQKENI. CDR3 length: 13 residues. Study results and caveats: At 160-218 and 743-854, vaccine-associated CD4 TCRs were dominant, and they spanned spike. Every sample of the repertoires postdated the peak T cell response. Within unmutated variant regions lay the reported targets of nearly half of spike-specific TCRs. Donors were mostly white British, more females; clonal diversity possibly underestimated.

This sample comprised peripheral blood, obtained after recovery from COVID-19. V usage is TRBV18 and J usage is TRBJ2-7; D ambiguous. The clonotype originates from an adult who had recovered from COVID-19. The CDR3 bases are TGTGCCAGCTCACTAGGCGGCACCTACGAGCAGTACTTC. This gives the protein CASSLGGTYEQYF.